What follows are 3 T cell receptor beta chains derived from one specimen sequenced in a study of blood T cell repertoires in COVID-19. Sequenced by immunoSEQ multiplex PCR; TCRdb stores in-frame clones only, minus some. Found here are fewer than 200,000 clones, about 83% of them singletons; the top ten hold more than 1.5%. Sequences were obtained from peripheral blood. The receptors here all came from a human donor in a cohort sampled during active COVID-19.

This clone has just one count. The rearrangement joins TRBV4-3 to TRBJ1-6, with 10 bases that match TRBD1. Germline V gives CDR1 LGHNA, CDR2 YSLEER. J lost 10 bases, V lost 3 bases, and 3 bases had no gene match. CDR3 length: 14 amino acids. CDR3 sequence: CASSHRDRGSPLHF. CDR3 bases: TGCGCCAGCAGCCACCGGGACAGGGGATCACCCCTCCACTTT.

The chain carries TRBV6-5 and TRBJ1-6, with 8 bases matching TRBD1. The V segment lost 0 bases and the J segment 6 bases; nucleotides outside the gene matches: 4. The CDR3 extends over 16 amino acids. The germline V gene has CDR1 MNHEY and CDR2 SVGAGI. CDR3 amino acids: CASSYSTGQGNSPLHF. Written as DNA, the CDR3 is TGTGCCAGCAGTTACTCGACAGGACAGGGTAATTCACCCCTCCACTTT.

V gene TRBV11-2 combines with J gene TRBJ2-1; D gene uncertain. The CDR3 consists of 13 residues. The germline CDR1 and CDR2 sequences are SGHAT and FQNNGV. Trimming pared 7 bases from V and 1 base from J, leaving 8 bases between. The CDR3 loop is CASMARSYNEQFF. As DNA, the CDR3 is TGTGCCAGCATGGCTAGATCCTACAATGAGCAGTTCTTC.